This record looks at one T cell receptor beta chain sequence and its context. The antigen remains unidentified. Its ends do not fully match the called genes, so a read error is possible. The data were obtained in a study of T cells in localized non-small cell lung cancer. Overall study findings and caveats: Uninvolved adjacent lung had the highest recorded T cell clonality, with tumor below it. Longer survival (overall) was linked to higher T cell density in blood. The appearance of a median roughly 53 of the top 100 tumor clones was seen in adjacent lung.

Here immunoSEQ multiplex PCR was the method, and the copy in TCRdb shows in-frame clones only, minus some. The sample carries approximately 20,000 clones, approximately 84% recorded once. The CDR3 extends over 13 amino acids. The germline CDR1 and CDR2 sequences are SSHAT and FNYEAQ (reference sequence). This sequence was found in a man aged 40 to 70 with stage I lung adenocarcinoma. The sample was peripheral blood, taken before any cancer treatment. The genes are TRBV7-7 and TRBJ1-1, with a tentative D call TRBD1 (5 bases). The CDR3 DNA reads TGTGCTAGCAGCTTAGACAGAGATTCTGAAGCTTTCTTT. As protein: CASSLDRDSEAFF. Filled out from reference TRBV7-7 and TRBJ1-1, the complete variable domain reads GAGVSQSPRYKVTKRGQDVTLRCDPISSHATLYWYQQALGQGPEFLTYFNYEAQPDKSGLPSDRFSAERPEGSISTLTIQRTEQRDSAMYRCASSLDRDSEAFFGQGTRLTVV.